This TCR beta chain appears in the sequencing data of a study of shared clonotypes between healthy human individuals. Study background: The donor pool was made up of a couple of women and a few men aged 18 to 49.

Libraries were prepared by immunoSEQ multiplex PCR; TCRdb keeps only in-frame clonotypes and omits some of them. The sample has approximately 710,000 clones; 90% are singletons. Study results and limitations: For naive CD4 cells, roughly 4.8% of clonotypes were shared across a few donors.

Germline V gene sequence: CDR1 SGDLS, CDR2 YYNGEE. Trimming cost V 4 bases and J 1 base; bases outside gene matches: 7. CDR3 length: 16 residues. In this sample, this clone turned up once. Its specificity is unknown. The specimen sequenced was memory CD8+ T cells from PBMCs. Subset: CD45RO+ cells pooled with CCR7-negative TemRA cells. This clonotype was sampled from a man aged 18 to 29 in good health. Some clones in this sample may be carry-over from other donors' samples. V usage is TRBV9 and J usage is TRBJ2-1; TRBD2 agrees at 8 bases. The chain's CDR3 is CASSIQSGSSYNEQFF. CDR3 DNA sequence: TGTGCCAGCAGCATCCAGAGCGGGAGTTCCTACAATGAGCAGTTCTTC. Looking up the rest from reference TRBV9 and TRBJ2-1 gives the full variable domain: DSGVTQTPKHLITATGQRVTLRCSPRSGDLSVYWYQQSLDQGLQFLIQYYNGEERAKGNILERFSAQQFPDLHSELNLSSLELGDSALYFCASSIQSGSSYNEQFFGPGTRLTVL.